This TCR beta chain derives from a study of blood T cell repertoires in COVID-19. Study as a whole: Material from acute and convalescent COVID-19 was sourced from the United States, Italy and Spain. PBMCs, B-cell-depleted T cells, or T cells provided the cDNA or gDNA that made up the material.

Per the original data handling: For nucleated cells, counts were estimated from reference gene primer amplification. Assay: immunoSEQ multiplex PCR; the TCRdb copy retains only in-frame clones and omits some. V, J and clone size were drawn from that table, and D and trimming were deduced from the DNA. Of roughly 180,000 clones listed, roughly 76% are singletons. This CDR3 region has 16 residues. The trim removed 0 bases at V and 7 bases at J, leaving 8 bases unmatched. Per germline, CDR1 LGHDT and CDR2 YNNKEL (reference sequence). This chain joins TRBV3-1 (or the pseudogene TRBV3-2) and TRBJ2-7, with TRBD2 matching over 11 bases. This TCR came from a woman aged 45-60 years with active or convalescent COVID-19. The sequenced sample consisted of peripheral blood. CDR3 protein: CASSQDLAGGPGEQYF. In nucleotides, the CDR3 is TGTGCCAGCAGCCAAGATTTAGCGGGGGGGCCGGGAGAGCAGTACTTC.